Listed here are 14 T cell receptor beta chains from one sample, sequenced in a study of shared clonotypes between healthy human individuals. Using immunoSEQ multiplex PCR, the repertoire was profiled, and TCRdb retains in-frame clones only, with some absent. The sample has some 1,100,000 clones, around 82% seen once. Sequencing was performed on memory CD4+ T cells from PBMCs. Described subset: CD45RA-negative fraction. The origin of the receptors is a man aged 18 to 30 in good health. Some clones in this sample may be carry-over from other donors' samples.

The genes are TRBV5-8 and TRBJ2-7, with D maybe TRBD2 (6 bases). CDR1 is SGHTS, CDR2 YDEGEE, per germline. The V and J ends lost 0 bases and 6 bases respectively, with 10 bases between them. There are 13 residues in the CDR3. This chain's CDR3 is CASSLAGLIEQYF. DNA for the CDR3: TGTGCCAGCAGCTTGGCGGGACTGATCGAGCAGTACTTC.

The J gene is TRBJ2-7, the V gene TRBV6-1; 10 nucleotides line up with TRBD1. Trimming took 6 bases from V and 4 from J; bases not matched to a gene: 6. The CDR3 spans 14 residues. CDR1 and CDR2 from the germline V gene are MNHNS and SASEGT. CDR3 in amino acids: CASSGGQGLYEQYF. The DNA of the CDR3 is TGTGCCAGCAGCGGGGGACAGGGGCTTTACGAGCAGTACTTC.

The rearrangement uses TRBV9 and TRBJ2-1; tentatively, D is TRBD2 (6 bases). From germline, CDR1 is SGDLS and CDR2 YYNGEE. The CDR3 extends over 11 amino acids. Trimming removed 2 bases at V and 16 bases at J, with 13 bases between. As DNA, the CDR3 is TGTGCCAGCAGCGTCCTAGCGTTTCACTTCTTC. Protein product: CASSVLAFHFF.

This CDR3 reads CASSGGGREETQYF. CDR3 sequence (DNA): TGTGCCAGCAGCGGCGGGGGCCGCGAAGAGACCCAGTACTTC. This chain uses TRBV5-4 with TRBJ2-5; maybe TRBD2 (7 bases). CDR3 length equals 14 residues. Trimming cost V 4 bases and J 3 bases, with 13 bases left between them. Per germline, CDR1 SGHNT and CDR2 YYREEE (reference sequence).

The J gene is TRBJ2-7, the V gene TRBV19; D might be TRBD1 or TRBD2, each matching 5 bases. CDR3 length: 15 amino acids. V lost 3 bases, J lost 3 bases, and 15 bases lay in between. Germline CDR1 is LNHDA and CDR2 is SQIVND (reference sequence). This CDR3 is CASSIFMGPDYEQYF. The CDR3 DNA follows: TGTGCCAGTAGTATTTTCATGGGACCCGACTACGAGCAGTACTTC.

CDR3 sequence (DNA): TGTGCCAGTAGTATTACGCTCGCCGGGGTTGCTGGAAACACCATATATTTT. Translation gives CASSITLAGVAGNTIYF. The J gene is TRBJ1-3, the V gene TRBV19; D gene uncertain. Germline V lookup: CDR1 LNHDA, CDR2 SQIVND (reference sequence). This CDR3 region has 17 residues. V was trimmed by 3 bases and J by 2 bases, leaving 17 bases between them. The entire variable domain, with the rest obtained from reference TRBV19 and TRBJ1-3, is as follows: DGGITQSPKYLFRKEGQNVTLSCEQNLNHDAMYWYRQDPGQGLRLIYYSQIVNDFQKGDIAEGYSVSREKKESFPLTVTSAQKNPTAFYLCASSITLAGVAGNTIYFGEGSWLTVV.

This chain links TRBV4-1 with TRBJ2-1, with a possible D match to TRBD2 (6 bases). The CDR3 is 16 residues long. Trimming cost V 0 bases and J 1 base, with 10 bases left between them. Germline loops: CDR1 MGHRA, CDR2 YSYEKL. In nucleotides, the CDR3 is TGCGCCAGCAGCCAAGATAGCGGCGGTTCCTACAATGAGCAGTTCTTC. Translating gives CASSQDSGGSYNEQFF.

The genes are TRBV5-1 and TRBJ2-7, with a weak D call TRBD1 (6 bases). The CDR3 spans 13 residues. V shed 0 bases and J shed 4 bases, with 8 bases lying between them. Germline V gene lookup returns CDR1 SGHRS and CDR2 YFSETQ. CDR3 coding DNA: TGCGCCAGCAGCTTGGCCGGACAGTACGAGCAGTACTTC. Protein product: CASSLAGQYEQYF. The full variable domain, in which reference TRBV5-1 and TRBJ2-7 provide the parts outside the CDR3, is KAGVTQTPRYLIKTRGQQVTLSCSPISGHRSVSWYQQTPGQGLQFLFEYFSETQRNKGNFPGRFSGRQFSNSRSEMNVSTLELGDSALYLCASSLAGQYEQYFGPGTRLTVT.

V gene TRBV5-4 combines with J gene TRBJ2-6; D is unresolved. The V and J ends lost 7 bases and 4 bases respectively, with 3 bases between them. The CDR3 spans 11 residues. Germline V gene lookup returns CDR1 SGHNT and CDR2 YYREEE (reference sequence). The CDR3 nucleotides are TGTGCCAGCGGCGGGGCCAACGTCCTGACTTTC. Protein sequence: CASGGANVLTF.

The rearrangement links TRBV28 to TRBJ2-7; the D gene is possibly TRBD2 (5 bases). The V end was cut by 6 bases, the J end by 0 bases, with 18 bases between. Germline V gene data show CDR1 as MDHEN and CDR2 as SYDVKM. This CDR3 is 16 amino acids long. This CDR3 reads CASRSPRAGRSYEQYF. The CDR3 bases are TGTGCCAGCAGATCCCCTCGGGCGGGTCGCTCCTACGAGCAGTACTTC.

This sequence joins TRBV12-5 and TRBJ2-5; D is perhaps TRBD2 (7 bases). Germline CDR1 and CDR2: LGHNT and FRNRAP. V was clipped by 1 base and J by 4 bases, with 16 bases between them. This CDR3 spans 16 amino acids. CDR3 nucleotides: TGTGCTAGTGGTTTGGCCAAGGGAGGGGGAGTAGAGACCCAGTACTTC. Residues: CASGLAKGGGVETQYF.

The CDR3 coding sequence is TGTGCCAGCAGCACAGGGGGCGGGGGAAACACCATATATTTT. Encoded protein: CASSTGGGGNTIYF. V gene TRBV9 combines with J gene TRBJ1-3, with 9 bases matching TRBD1. The CDR3 is 14 amino acids. Germline V gene sequence: CDR1 SGDLS, CDR2 YYNGEE. The ends lost 4 bases at V and 4 bases at J; junction bases unmatched: 3.

J is TRBJ2-7 and V is TRBV7-7, with D perhaps matching TRBD2 (5 bases). The CDR3 extends over 13 amino acids. Trimming removed 4 bases from V and 6 bases from J, with 13 bases in between. CDR1 and CDR2 from the germline V gene are SSHAT and FNYEAQ (reference sequence). The chain's CDR3 is CASSSGLGVEQYF. Written as DNA, the CDR3 is TGTGCCAGCAGCTCCGGCCTCGGGGTCGAGCAGTACTTC.

The table lists this clone with a few counts. The same CDR3 can be traced to other DNA sequences in this sample. The J gene is TRBJ2-2, the V gene TRBV28, with D unclear. Germline V lookup: CDR1 MDHEN, CDR2 SYDVKM. V lost 2 bases and J 5 bases, leaving 0 bases between the germline ends. This CDR3 is 11 amino acids long. The CDR3 loop is CASSLTGELFF. The CDR3, as DNA: TGTGCCAGCAGTTTAACCGGGGAGCTGTTTTTT.